A single sample gave rise to the 21 T cell receptor beta chains below, sequenced in a study of blood T cell repertoires in COVID-19. Repertoires were generated with immunoSEQ multiplex PCR, while TCRdb's copy carries only in-frame clones and drops some. The sample includes about 130,000 clones, over 75% of them seen just once. Sequencing was done on a sample of peripheral blood. Every receptor here comes from a man younger than 40 with COVID-19, enrolled during active disease.

The chain uses TRBV5-1 and TRBJ1-2, with TRBD1 matching 9 bases. The CDR3 runs to 17 residues. Per the germline V gene, CDR1 is SGHRS and CDR2 is YFSETQ. V shed 4 bases, J shed 4 bases, and the junction held 14 bases outside the gene matches. The CDR3 here is CASSLGGQGMGVYGYTF. In DNA form, the CDR3 reads TGCGCCAGCAGCCTGGGAGGACAGGGGATGGGGGTCTATGGCTACACCTTC.

This rearrangement joins TRBV2 to TRBJ2-7, with D perhaps matching TRBD1 (7 bases). CDR3 size: 16 residues. CDR1 and CDR2 (germline): SNHLY, FYNNEI. Trimming cost V 5 bases and J 4 bases, with 21 bases left between them. In nucleotides, the CDR3 is TGTGCCAGCAGTCAGGAGCTCAGGGGGGTTAGGTACGAGCAGTACTTC. It codes for CASSQELRGVRYEQYF.

The genes are TRBV10-3 and TRBJ2-1; D may be TRBD1 (6 bases). Between the trimmed V and J ends, which lost 2 bases and 4 bases, there was a span of 6 bases. The CDR3 runs 13 residues. Germline V lookup: CDR1 ENHRY, CDR2 SYGVKD. For the CDR3, the DNA is TGTGCCATCAGTGAGGGACAGTACAATGAGCAGTTCTTC. Its translation is CAISEGQYNEQFF.

This chain joins TRBV24-1 and TRBJ2-1; D is perhaps TRBD1 (6 bases). The CDR3 is made up of 16 amino acids. CDR1 KGHDR and CDR2 SFDVKD come from the germline V gene. The ends were cut back, 3 bases at V and 6 bases at J, with 17 bases in the middle. CDR3 nucleotide sequence: TGTGCCACCAGTGATACCCAGACAGGCTCTGGCAATGAGCAGTTCTTC. This gives the protein CATSDTQTGSGNEQFF.

This chain connects TRBV6-1 to TRBJ2-3, with D perhaps matching TRBD1 (6 bases). Trimming left V 6 bases short and J 0 bases short, with 10 bases between. The CDR3 extends over 14 amino acids. Germline V CDR1 and CDR2: MNHNS, SASEGT. The CDR3 loop reads CASSLDRSTDTQYF. The CDR3 DNA follows: TGTGCCAGCAGCTTAGACAGGAGCACAGATACGCAGTATTTT.

This rearrangement joins TRBV24-1 to TRBJ1-1; no definite D call. Between the trimmed V and J ends, which lost 5 bases and 1 base, there was a span of 7 bases. Germline CDR1 is KGHDR and CDR2 is SFDVKD. This CDR3 comprises 13 residues. CDR3 amino acids: CATSARANTEAFF. The DNA for the CDR3 is TGTGCCACCAGTGCGAGGGCGAACACTGAAGCTTTCTTT.

In this sample, this clone turned up once. This chain links TRBV3-1 (or the pseudogene TRBV3-2) with TRBJ2-7; 7 nucleotides match TRBD2. Looked up from germline, CDR1 is LGHDT and CDR2 is YNNKEL (reference sequence). This CDR3 has 14 residues. J was trimmed by 6 bases and V by 1 base; bases with no gene match: 6. CDR3 in DNA: TGTGCCAGCAGCCAAGTGGGGGGGTACTTCGAGCAGTACTTC. This encodes CASSQVGGYFEQYF.

J is TRBJ2-7 and V is TRBV7-9; weak D call: TRBD1 (5 bases). The germline CDR1 and CDR2 sequences are SEHNR and FQNEAQ (reference sequence). This CDR3 is built from 13 residues. V shed 7 bases and J shed 4 bases, with 14 bases lying between them. CDR3 DNA: TGTGCCAGCACCCAGAGCAGGGAATACGAGCAGTACTTC. This gives the protein CASTQSREYEQYF.

The rearrangement links TRBV5-6 to TRBJ2-4; the match to TRBD1 covers 8 bases. The CDR3 is made up of 15 amino acids. Germline V CDR1 and CDR2: SGHDT, YYEEEE. J lost 4 bases, V lost 3 bases, and 6 bases had no gene match. The CDR3 sequence: CASSSGQGQKNIQYF. The CDR3 DNA follows: TGTGCCAGCAGCTCCGGACAGGGCCAGAAAAACATTCAGTACTTC.

CDR3 nucleotide sequence: TGCGCCAGCATGGGGAGTAGCGGGGGCACAGATACGCAGTATTTT. This gives the protein CASMGSSGGTDTQYF. The rearrangement uses TRBV5-1 and TRBJ2-3, with 8 positions matching TRBD2. Germline V gene data show CDR1 as SGHRS and CDR2 as YFSETQ. V lost 6 bases to trimming and J lost 1 base; unmatched junction nucleotides: 7. This CDR3 comprises 15 residues.

The J gene is TRBJ1-6, the V gene TRBV4-3, with 10 bases matching TRBD1. In germline, CDR1 is LGHNA, CDR2 YSLEER. V gave up 0 bases and J gave up 10 bases; unmatched junction bases: 15. This CDR3 contains 19 residues. This CDR3 reads CASSQDWGPGTGERSPLHF. The CDR3 DNA sequence: TGCGCCAGCAGCCAAGATTGGGGCCCTGGGACAGGGGAGCGCTCACCCCTCCACTTT.

This chain uses TRBV29-1 with TRBJ2-3; 9 bases fit TRBD2. This CDR3 is 17 amino acids long. Germline CDR1 and CDR2: SQVTM and ANQGSEA. With V trimmed by 6 bases and J by 4 bases, 17 bases remained unmatched. CDR3 bases: TGCAGCGTCAACACGGCCCGGACTAGCGATGGGGCAGATACGCAGTATTTT. Residues: CSVNTARTSDGADTQYF.

The chain uses TRBV28 and TRBJ1-2; D is uncertain. Per the germline V gene, CDR1 is MDHEN and CDR2 is SYDVKM. Trimming pared 3 bases from V and 5 bases from J, leaving 7 bases between. The length of the CDR3 is 12 residues. This CDR3 reads CASSLQRYGYTF. CDR3 in DNA: TGTGCCAGCAGTTTGCAGAGGTATGGCTACACCTTC.

The gene calls are TRBV19 and TRBJ1-6, with 8 bases matching TRBD1. The CDR3 spans 15 residues. CDR1 LNHDA and CDR2 SQIVND come from the germline V gene (reference sequence). J was trimmed by 2 bases and V by 5 bases; bases with no gene match: 2. This CDR3 is CASSPDRAYNSPLHF. The CDR3 DNA is TGTGCCAGTAGTCCGGACAGGGCCTATAATTCACCCCTCCACTTT.

This chain uses TRBV5-1 with TRBJ2-2, with TRBD2 as a possible D gene (5 bases). V lost 4 bases and J lost 7, with 20 bases in between. CDR1 is SGHRS, CDR2 YFSETQ, per germline. This CDR3 contains 16 residues. The CDR3 DNA sequence: TGCGCCAGCAGCCCTTGGACTTTCGGGCTTGTCGGGGAGCTGTTTTTT. This translates into CASSPWTFGLVGELFF. Based on the CDR3 plus reference TRBV5-1 and TRBJ2-2, the full variable domain is KAGVTQTPRYLIKTRGQQVTLSCSPISGHRSVSWYQQTPGQGLQFLFEYFSETQRNKGNFPGRFSGRQFSNSRSEMNVSTLELGDSALYLCASSPWTFGLVGELFFGEGSRLTVL.

This sequence joins TRBV5-1 and TRBJ2-2; D might be TRBD1 (6 bases). Germline assignment: CDR1 SGHRS and CDR2 YFSETQ. This CDR3 is built from 16 residues. Deletions cut 0 bases from V and 5 bases from J, with 14 bases between. The CDR3 protein is CASSLDAGENTGELFF. DNA of the CDR3: TGCGCCAGCAGCTTGGATGCAGGGGAGAATACCGGGGAGCTGTTTTTT.

Turning to this clone: The germline gene is not matched at one end of the junction; a read error may be the cause. The DNA of the CDR3 is TGTGCCAGCAGTATATGGACAGGAGAGCACGATCAGCCCCAGCATTTT. Translation gives CASSIWTGEHDQPQHF. This rearrangement joins TRBV28 to TRBJ1-5; 7 bases are a match to TRBD1. The CDR3 length is 16 residues. CDR1 and CDR2 from the germline V gene are MDHEN and SYDVKM.

This rearrangement joins TRBV30 to TRBJ2-1, with D possibly TRBD1 on 5 matching bases. Trimming removed 3 bases at V and 1 base at J, with 7 bases between. Per the germline V gene, CDR1 is GTSNPN and CDR2 is SVGIG (reference sequence). This CDR3 comprises 13 residues. DNA for the CDR3: TGTGCCTGGAGCCAGGGATCCTACAATGAGCAGTTCTTC. This encodes CAWSQGSYNEQFF.

V gene TRBV19 combines with J gene TRBJ1-5, with TRBD1 matching over 7 bases. The CDR3 sequence is 17 residues long. Per germline, CDR1 LNHDA and CDR2 SQIVND (reference sequence). Germline trimming cut 7 bases from V and 6 bases from J; bases unmatched to any gene: 18. The CDR3 DNA reads as TGTGCCAGTACGTACGGGACAGTCAGGCGTATAAGTCAGCCCCAGCATTTT. This codes for CASTYGTVRRISQPQHF.

CDR3: CASSYSSGSNEQYF. In nucleotides, the CDR3 is TGTGCCAGCAGCTACAGTAGCGGGAGCAACGAGCAGTACTTC. The chain uses TRBV7-8 and TRBJ2-7; TRBD2 matches 9 bases. V lost 4 bases, J lost 5 bases, and 6 bases stayed unmatched. This CDR3 region has 14 residues. Germline values: CDR1 SGHVS, CDR2 FQNEAQ. Using reference TRBV7-8 and TRBJ2-7 for the parts outside the CDR3, the full variable domain is GAGVSQSPRYKVAKRGQDVALRCDPISGHVSLFWYQQALGQGPEFLTYFQNEAQLDKSGLPSDRFFAERPEGSVSTLKIQRTQQEDSAVYLCASSYSSGSNEQYFGPGTRLTVT.

This clone came up once. CDR3 nucleotides: TGTGCCAGCAGCTCTAGTGATCTTAACTATGGCTACACCTTC. This sequence encodes CASSSSDLNYGYTF. This chain uses TRBV7-9 with TRBJ1-2; no reliable D call. Trimming removed 4 bases from V and 1 base from J, with 10 bases in between. The CDR3 spans 14 residues. Germline CDR1 SEHNR, CDR2 FQNEAQ (reference sequence). Full variable domain (rest looked up from reference TRBV7-9 and TRBJ1-2): DTGVSQNPRHKITKRGQNVTFRCDPISEHNRLYWYRQTLGQGPEFLTYFQNEAQLEKSRLLSDRFSAERPKGSFSTLEIQRTEQGDSAMYLCASSSSDLNYGYTFGSGTRLTVV.